This T cell receptor (beta chain) was found in a study of blood T cells in healthy people across ages. Study-wide findings and caveats: Since the PBMCs were unsorted, naive and antigen-experienced cells could not be conclusively compared.

Those donating, healthy Caucasian individuals from Russia, were aged roughly 6 to 95. Sample-barcoded 5' priming and a J-beta primer mix drove a second PCR of roughly 7 to 11 cycles. The yield of each sample was at least 2.5 million CDR3-containing paired-end reads. TCRdb fed the 5' RACE reads into MiXCR, producing one record per CDR3 protein. The sample lists about 640,000 distinct CDR3 sequences; approximately 59% were seen once. On this clonotype itself: What it binds is not known.

Sample: blood. This receptor was identified in a man aged 60 to 69 in good health.

CDR3 DNA: TGTGCCACCAGCAGAGCCCGGGGGGGTGCCTACAATGAGCAGTTCTTC. It yields the protein CATSRARGGAYNEQFF. V is TRBV15 and J is TRBJ2-1; 8 positions match TRBD2. J lost 2 bases, V lost 1 base, and 4 bases had no gene match. CDR3 length equals 16 residues. CDR1 is LNHNV, CDR2 YYDKDF, per germline (reference sequence).